This entry lists 23 T cell receptor beta chains sequenced from one sample in a study of STAT5B mutations in CD4+ large granular lymphocyte leukemia. Data came from immunoSEQ multiplex PCR; TCRdb stores just in-frame clones and leaves some out. The sample yields tens of thousands of clones, roughly 70% seen once. Material for sequencing was CD4+ T cells from blood buffy coats. These receptors were taken from a human donor in good health.

The chain couples TRBV5-1 to TRBJ2-1, with TRBD2 matching over 11 bases. The V and J ends lost 2 bases and 1 base, in that order; junction bases with no gene match: 5. Looked up from germline, CDR1 is SGHRS and CDR2 is YFSETQ. The CDR3 loop spans 17 amino acids. The CDR3 is CASSLLAGATSYNEQFF. The CDR3 nucleotides read TGCGCCAGCAGCTTACTAGCGGGAGCGACTTCCTACAATGAGCAGTTCTTC.

The rearrangement uses TRBV11-2 and TRBJ2-3, with no clear D. Germline values: CDR1 SGHAT, CDR2 FQNNGV. V lost 0 bases to trimming and J lost 10 bases, with 14 bases between them. The CDR3 consists of 14 residues. The CDR3 loop reads CASSLDRARAAQYF. CDR3 DNA: TGTGCCAGCAGCTTAGACCGGGCAAGGGCTGCGCAGTATTTT.

The chain uses TRBV5-6 and TRBJ1-2, with D tentatively TRBD1 (6 bases). The CDR3 loop spans 13 amino acids. The V gene lost 4 bases and the J gene lost 4 bases, with 11 bases spanning the gap. Germline CDR1 SGHDT, CDR2 YYEEEE. CDR3 DNA: TGTGCCAGCAGCAGGGGACAAACCTATGGCTACACCTTC. It encodes CASSRGQTYGYTF.

The genes are TRBV6-1 and TRBJ1-5; no clear D. Germline CDR1 reads MNHNS; CDR2 reads SASEGT. The V gene lost 9 bases and the J gene lost 2 bases, with 5 bases spanning the gap. The CDR3 extends over 11 amino acids. This CDR3 reads CASSRNQPQHF. The CDR3 DNA is TGTGCCAGTTCCCGCAATCAGCCCCAGCATTTT.

CDR3 sequence (DNA): TGTGCCAGTAGTATAGGTGGAGTGGGCTCACCCCTCCACTTT. It yields the protein CASSIGGVGSPLHF. This chain links TRBV19 with TRBJ1-6; no reliable D call. V shed 1 base and J shed 10 bases, with 11 bases lying between them. This CDR3 spans 14 amino acids. CDR1 and CDR2 (germline): LNHDA, SQIVND (reference sequence).

This clone was seen a single time. This rearrangement joins TRBV7-9 to TRBJ1-1, with D possibly TRBD1 on 5 matching bases. V gave up 1 base and J gave up 4 bases, with 10 bases separating them. Per the germline V gene, CDR1 is SEHNR and CDR2 is FQNEAQ (reference sequence). This CDR3 has 14 amino acids. The CDR3 DNA is TGTGCCAGCAGCTTAGATGGGGGGGGCACTGAAGCTTTCTTT. Protein sequence: CASSLDGGGTEAFF.

The chain joins TRBV19 to TRBJ2-7; 8 positions match TRBD1. The CDR3 length is 13 residues. Germline values: CDR1 LNHDA, CDR2 SQIVND (reference sequence). Germline trimming cut 8 bases from V and 4 bases from J; bases unmatched to any gene: 7. The CDR3: CASAPDREYEQYF. In DNA, the CDR3 is TGTGCCAGTGCCCCGGACAGGGAGTACGAGCAGTACTTC. Filled out from reference TRBV19 and TRBJ2-7, the complete variable domain reads DGGITQSPKYLFRKEGQNVTLSCEQNLNHDAMYWYRQDPGQGLRLIYYSQIVNDFQKGDIAEGYSVSREKKESFPLTVTSAQKNPTAFYLCASAPDREYEQYFGPGTRLTVT.

The chain is built from TRBV7-2 and TRBJ1-6, with TRBD1 matching over 7 bases. Germline-derived CDR1 and CDR2 are SGHTA and FQGNSA. The CDR3 extends over 15 amino acids. V trimming: 5 bases; J trimming: 8 bases; junction bases outside the gene matches: 9. The CDR3 nucleotides read TGTGCCAGCAGCGTCAGGGGGATGGACGATTCACCCCTCCACTTT. Translated, it gives CASSVRGMDDSPLHF.

This sequence joins TRBV6-5 and TRBJ2-7; 7 bases fit TRBD1. Germline lookup yields CDR1 MNHEY and CDR2 SVGAGI. The CDR3 covers 12 residues. Trimming cost V 6 bases and J 3 bases; bases outside gene matches: 2. This CDR3 is CASSWDSYEQYF. Here the CDR3 DNA reads TGTGCCAGCAGCTGGGACAGCTACGAGCAGTACTTC.

The rearrangement links TRBV29-1 to TRBJ1-1, with D possibly TRBD1 on 5 matching bases. CDR1 and CDR2 (germline): SQVTM, ANQGSEA. Between the trimmed V and J ends, which lost 6 bases and 3 bases, there was a span of 14 bases. The CDR3 extends over 13 amino acids. For the CDR3, the DNA is TGCAGCGTGGCGGCCGGGGGGGACACTGAAGCTTTCTTT. This encodes CSVAAGGDTEAFF. The full variable domain, completed using reference TRBV29-1 and TRBJ1-1, is SAVISQKPSRDICQRGTSLTIQCQVDSQVTMMFWYRQQPGQSLTLIATANQGSEATYESGFVIDKFPISRPNLTFSTLTVSNMSPEDSSIYLCSVAAGGDTEAFFGQGTRLTVV.

V gene TRBV19 combines with J gene TRBJ1-2; D gene unclear. The ends were cut back, 1 base at V and 5 bases at J, with 14 bases in the middle. The CDR3 consists of 15 residues. Germline V lookup: CDR1 LNHDA, CDR2 SQIVND (reference sequence). The DNA for the CDR3 is TGTGCCAGTAGTATAGGGGTCGGGGAAGGGTATGGCTACACCTTC. As protein: CASSIGVGEGYGYTF.

This clone was counted a few times. This chain uses TRBV6-4 with TRBJ2-3; the D is unclear. Germline-derived CDR1 and CDR2 are MRHNA and SNTAGT. The ends were cut back, 6 bases at V and 1 base at J, with 8 bases in the middle. The CDR3 has 13 amino acids. The CDR3 nucleotides are TGTGCCAGCAGGATACCTGGCACAGATACGCAGTATTTT. It specifies CASRIPGTDTQYF.

This clone showed up just once. The chain employs TRBV19 and TRBJ1-6, with a possible D match to TRBD1 (5 bases). The CDR3 is 16 amino acids. Germline V gives CDR1 LNHDA, CDR2 SQIVND (reference sequence). V lost 9 bases and J 7 bases, leaving 22 bases between the germline ends. For the CDR3, the DNA is TGTGCCAGCCAAGTATTGGAGGGGACGAGGAATTCACCCCTCCACTTT. Its translation: CASQVLEGTRNSPLHF. The whole variable domain, remainder taken from reference TRBV19 and TRBJ1-6, is DGGITQSPKYLFRKEGQNVTLSCEQNLNHDAMYWYRQDPGQGLRLIYYSQIVNDFQKGDIAEGYSVSREKKESFPLTVTSAQKNPTAFYLCASQVLEGTRNSPLHFGNGTRLTVT.

The rearrangement uses TRBV5-1 and TRBJ2-5; 11 positions match TRBD2. The CDR3 sequence is 15 residues long. Germline CDR1 and CDR2: SGHRS and YFSETQ. Unmatched junction bases numbered 10, after V lost 3 bases and J lost 9 bases. The CDR3 is CASSSTSGVTGAQYF. For the CDR3, the DNA is TGCGCCAGCAGCTCGACTAGCGGGGTCACAGGGGCCCAGTACTTC.

The chain uses TRBV6-5 and TRBJ2-3; 8 nucleotides align to TRBD1. The CDR3 extends over 15 amino acids. The ends lost 4 bases at V and 2 bases at J; junction bases unmatched: 5. CDR1 MNHEY and CDR2 SVGAGI come from the germline V gene. The CDR3 sequence is CASSLQGVNTDTQYF. The DNA for the CDR3 is TGTGCCAGCAGTTTACAGGGGGTTAACACAGATACGCAGTATTTT.

The chain combines TRBV27 with TRBJ2-3; 10 nucleotides agree with TRBD1. The CDR3 is 15 amino acids. J lost 4 bases, V lost 6 bases, and 7 bases had no gene match. Germline CDR1 is MNHEY and CDR2 is SMNVEV (reference sequence). The CDR3 nucleotides read TGTGCCAGCAGCACCGGGACAGGGGTGGCAGATACGCAGTATTTT. This sequence encodes CASSTGTGVADTQYF.

The chain combines TRBV7-6 with TRBJ2-3, with D perhaps TRBD1 or TRBD2 (6 bases each). Trimming shortened V by 5 bases and J by 1 base, and 13 bases separated the two germline ends. Germline loops: CDR1 SGHVS, CDR2 FNYEAQ. The CDR3 is made up of 15 amino acids. This CDR3 reads CASSPEGGGTDTQYF. The CDR3 bases are TGTGCCAGCAGCCCAGAGGGGGGCGGCACAGATACGCAGTATTTT.

The chain uses TRBV5-1 and TRBJ2-1; D gene uncertain. The length of the CDR3 is 15 residues. The germline V gene has CDR1 SGHRS and CDR2 YFSETQ. V lost 2 bases and J 0 bases, leaving 9 bases between the germline ends. The CDR3: CASSFGTDSYNEQFF. The DNA of the CDR3 is TGCGCCAGCAGCTTCGGAACAGACTCCTACAATGAGCAGTTCTTC.

V and J are TRBV11-2 and TRBJ2-5; the D gene could be TRBD1 or TRBD2 (5 bases each). V was pared by 4 bases and J by 7 bases, with 13 bases between. The CDR3 has 13 amino acids. Germline-derived CDR1 and CDR2 are SGHAT and FQNNGV. CDR3 residues: CASSSPGLGTQYF. In DNA, the CDR3 is TGTGCCAGCAGCTCCCCGGGGCTAGGGACCCAGTACTTC.

This clone was observed a few times. V usage is TRBV2 and J usage is TRBJ2-3; 12 bases are a match to TRBD1. With 7 bases clipped from V and 7 bases from J, the junction kept 9 bases outside the gene matches. Germline CDR1 is SNHLY and CDR2 is FYNNEI. The length of the CDR3 is 15 residues. The CDR3 reads CASTGGQGALHTQYF. The CDR3 nucleotides read TGTGCCAGCACGGGGGGACAGGGGGCGCTTCATACGCAGTATTTT.

V is TRBV30 and J is TRBJ1-1; D gene unclear. CDR3 length equals 11 residues. V was shortened by 2 bases and J by 7 bases, with 8 bases between the two germline ends. The germline gives CDR1 GTSNPN, CDR2 SVGIG (reference sequence). CDR3 amino acids: CAWSLGSEAFF. CDR3 DNA: TGTGCCTGGAGTCTAGGGAGTGAAGCTTTCTTT.

The rearrangement joins TRBV4-1 to TRBJ1-2; D remains ambiguous. The V gene's germline CDR1 is MGHRA and CDR2 YSYEKL. The CDR3 runs to 14 residues. Trimming removed 0 bases at V and 7 bases at J, with 12 bases between. The CDR3 DNA reads TGCGCCAGCAGCCAAGATGAGGGTGGCGGTGGCTACACCTTC. Translating it yields CASSQDEGGGGYTF.

Here the CDR3 reads CASSLTGTALAETEAFF. The CDR3 region has the DNA TGCGCCAGCAGCTTAACCGGCACGGCGCTTGCCGAAACTGAAGCTTTCTTT. The V and J genes are TRBV5-1 and TRBJ1-1; D remains unclear. From germline, CDR1 is SGHRS and CDR2 YFSETQ. The length of the CDR3 is 17 residues. Trimming shortened V by 2 bases and J by 5 bases, and 22 bases separated the two germline ends.